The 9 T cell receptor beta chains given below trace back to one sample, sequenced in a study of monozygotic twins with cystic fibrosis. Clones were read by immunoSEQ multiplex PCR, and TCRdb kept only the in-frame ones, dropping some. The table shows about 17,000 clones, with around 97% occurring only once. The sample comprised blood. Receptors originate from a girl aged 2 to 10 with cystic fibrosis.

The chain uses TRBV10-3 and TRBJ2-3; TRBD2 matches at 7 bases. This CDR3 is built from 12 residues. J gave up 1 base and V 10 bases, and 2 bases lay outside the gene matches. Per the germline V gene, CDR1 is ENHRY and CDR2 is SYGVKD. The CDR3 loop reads CATRGGTDTQYF. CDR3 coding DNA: TGTGCCACCCGGGGGGGCACAGATACGCAGTATTTT.

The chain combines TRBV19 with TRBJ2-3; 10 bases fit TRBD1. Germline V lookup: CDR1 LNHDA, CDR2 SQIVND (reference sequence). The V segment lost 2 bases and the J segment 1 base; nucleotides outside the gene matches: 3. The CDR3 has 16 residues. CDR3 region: CASSILGTGGTDTQYF. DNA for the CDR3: TGTGCCAGTAGTATATTGGGGACAGGGGGCACAGATACGCAGTATTTT.

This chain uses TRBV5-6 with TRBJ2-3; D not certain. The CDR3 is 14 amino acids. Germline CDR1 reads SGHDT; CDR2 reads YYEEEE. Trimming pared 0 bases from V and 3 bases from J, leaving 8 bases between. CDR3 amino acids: CASSLGARTDTQYF. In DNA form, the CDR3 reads TGTGCCAGCAGCTTGGGGGCCCGGACAGATACGCAGTATTTT.

Here the CDR3 reads CASSFPEGELGTPLHF. The CDR3 region has the DNA TGTGCCAGCAGTTTTCCAGAAGGGGAGCTCGGTACACCCCTCCACTTT. J is TRBJ1-6 and V is TRBV2; possibly TRBD1 for D (5 bases). The V gene's germline CDR1 is SNHLY and CDR2 FYNNEI. The CDR3 contains 16 residues. The germline V and J ends were trimmed by 5 bases and 11 bases, with 22 bases remaining between them.

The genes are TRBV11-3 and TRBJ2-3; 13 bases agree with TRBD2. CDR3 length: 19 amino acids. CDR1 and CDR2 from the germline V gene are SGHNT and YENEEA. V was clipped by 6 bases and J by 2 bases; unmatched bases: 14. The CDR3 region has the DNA TGTGCCAGCAGTCACTCGCTGGGACTAGCGGGGACTTACACAGATACGCAGTATTTT. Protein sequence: CASSHSLGLAGTYTDTQYF.

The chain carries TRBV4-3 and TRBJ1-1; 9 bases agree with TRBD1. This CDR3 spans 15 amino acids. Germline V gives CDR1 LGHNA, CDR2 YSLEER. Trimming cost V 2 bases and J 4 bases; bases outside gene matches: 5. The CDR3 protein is CASSQKGTGRTEAFF. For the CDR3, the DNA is TGCGCCAGCAGCCAAAAGGGGACAGGGCGCACTGAAGCTTTCTTT.

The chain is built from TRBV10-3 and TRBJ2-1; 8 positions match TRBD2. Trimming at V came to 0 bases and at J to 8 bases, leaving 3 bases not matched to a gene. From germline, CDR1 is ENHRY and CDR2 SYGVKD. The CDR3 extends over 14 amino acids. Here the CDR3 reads CAISESLAGDEQFF. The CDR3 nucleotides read TGTGCCATCAGTGAGTCCCTAGCGGGCGATGAGCAGTTCTTC.

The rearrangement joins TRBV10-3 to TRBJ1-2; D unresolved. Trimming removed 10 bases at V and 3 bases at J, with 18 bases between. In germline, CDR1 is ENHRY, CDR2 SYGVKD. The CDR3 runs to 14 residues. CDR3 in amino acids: CATGFSDGDYGYTF. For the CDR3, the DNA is TGTGCCACTGGATTCTCAGACGGCGACTATGGCTACACCTTC.

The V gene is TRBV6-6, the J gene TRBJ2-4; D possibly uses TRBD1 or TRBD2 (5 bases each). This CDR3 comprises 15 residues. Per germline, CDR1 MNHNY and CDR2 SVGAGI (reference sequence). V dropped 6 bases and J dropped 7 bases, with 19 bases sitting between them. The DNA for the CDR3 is TGTGCCAGCAGCAAGGGCTCAGGGACGGTGAACATTCAGTACTTC. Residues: CASSKGSGTVNIQYF.